This T cell receptor (beta chain) was sequenced for a study of STAT5B mutations in CD4+ large granular lymphocyte leukemia. Study details: Among healthy donors, a particular HLA allele went with more CDR3 'QG' motifs.

Buffy coats from healthy blood donors served as controls. V was trimmed by 6 bases and J by 3 bases, leaving 12 bases between them. The V gene's germline CDR1 is MDHEN and CDR2 SYDVKM. The CDR3 runs to 13 residues. In this sample, this clone turned up once. This was a survey-level run. Clones were sequenced by immunoSEQ multiplex PCR, and TCRdb holds only the in-frame ones, with some missing. The sample has around 21,000 clones, around 75% seen once. This sequence was found in a human donor in good health. Sequenced: CD4+ T cells from blood buffy coats. This chain joins TRBV28 and TRBJ2-7, with D uncertain. As DNA, the CDR3 is TGTGCCAGCAGATTTTACTCGGGCTACGAGCAGTACTTC. Encoded protein: CASRFYSGYEQYF.